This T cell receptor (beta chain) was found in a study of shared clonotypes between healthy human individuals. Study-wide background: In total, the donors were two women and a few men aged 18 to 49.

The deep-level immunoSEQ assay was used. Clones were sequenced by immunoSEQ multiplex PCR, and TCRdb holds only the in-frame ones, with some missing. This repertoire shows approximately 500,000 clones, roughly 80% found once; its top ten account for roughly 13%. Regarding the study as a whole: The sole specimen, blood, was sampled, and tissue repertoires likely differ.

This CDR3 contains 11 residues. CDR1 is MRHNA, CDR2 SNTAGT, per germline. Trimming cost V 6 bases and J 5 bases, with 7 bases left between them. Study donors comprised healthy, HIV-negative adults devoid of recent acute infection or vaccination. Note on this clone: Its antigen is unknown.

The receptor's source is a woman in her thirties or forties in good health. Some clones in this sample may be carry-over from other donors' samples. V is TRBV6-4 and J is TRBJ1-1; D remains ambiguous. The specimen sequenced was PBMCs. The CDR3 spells CASRRWTEAFF. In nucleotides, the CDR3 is TGTGCCAGCAGGCGTTGGACTGAAGCTTTCTTT.